This entry lists 5 T cell receptor beta chains sequenced from one sample in a study of cytotoxic CD8 clonotypes in ibrutinib-treated CLL. TCRdb's table, derived via immunoSEQ multiplex PCR, lists solely in-frame clones and lacks some. The sample holds 35,000 to 55,000 clones, roughly two thirds seen once. The material sequenced was PBMCs, taken after 12 months of ibrutinib treatment. The receptors were sampled from a human donor with chronic lymphocytic leukemia.

The rearrangement links TRBV6-5 to TRBJ2-7, with D possibly TRBD1 on 6 matching bases. Trimming took 2 bases from V and 2 from J, leaving 13 bases between them. There are 15 residues in the CDR3. Germline V gene lookup returns CDR1 MNHEY and CDR2 SVGAGI. CDR3 bases: TGTGCCAGCAGTTACGATACAGGGACCCCCTACGAGCAGTACTTC. Translated, it gives CASSYDTGTPYEQYF.

The chain employs TRBV5-1 and TRBJ2-7; TRBD2 matches at 8 bases. The CDR3 consists of 16 residues. Trimming took 4 bases from V and 8 from J; bases not matched to a gene: 17. Germline CDR1 SGHRS, CDR2 YFSETQ. As DNA, the CDR3 is TGCGCCAGCAGCACCCCGGAGCGGGGGCCGGGAGATAAGCAGTACTTC. Translation gives CASSTPERGPGDKQYF.

This chain links TRBV10-3 with TRBJ1-5; 8 nucleotides match TRBD1. Germline V lookup: CDR1 ENHRY, CDR2 SYGVKD. The CDR3 covers 14 residues. J lost 2 bases, V lost 6 bases, and 3 bases had no gene match. CDR3 in DNA: TGTGCCATCAGGGACAGGGAGGGCAATCAGCCCCAGCATTTT. The encoded protein is CAIRDREGNQPQHF.

This chain joins TRBV5-1 and TRBJ1-1, with D possibly being TRBD1 (6 bases). The CDR3 loop spans 13 amino acids. From germline, CDR1 is SGHRS and CDR2 YFSETQ. Trimming removed 4 bases from V and 1 base from J, with 8 bases in between. As DNA, the CDR3 is TGCGCCAGCAGCCGACAGGAGAACACTGAAGCTTTCTTT. It specifies CASSRQENTEAFF.

The chain uses TRBV10-3 and TRBJ2-7; 7 positions match TRBD1. Trimming took 6 bases from V and 4 from J; bases not matched to a gene: 12. Germline V gene data show CDR1 as ENHRY and CDR2 as SYGVKD. This CDR3 spans 15 amino acids. The CDR3 protein is CAIRAVDRVSYEQYF. CDR3 nucleotide sequence: TGTGCCATCAGGGCCGTCGACAGGGTCTCTTACGAGCAGTACTTC.